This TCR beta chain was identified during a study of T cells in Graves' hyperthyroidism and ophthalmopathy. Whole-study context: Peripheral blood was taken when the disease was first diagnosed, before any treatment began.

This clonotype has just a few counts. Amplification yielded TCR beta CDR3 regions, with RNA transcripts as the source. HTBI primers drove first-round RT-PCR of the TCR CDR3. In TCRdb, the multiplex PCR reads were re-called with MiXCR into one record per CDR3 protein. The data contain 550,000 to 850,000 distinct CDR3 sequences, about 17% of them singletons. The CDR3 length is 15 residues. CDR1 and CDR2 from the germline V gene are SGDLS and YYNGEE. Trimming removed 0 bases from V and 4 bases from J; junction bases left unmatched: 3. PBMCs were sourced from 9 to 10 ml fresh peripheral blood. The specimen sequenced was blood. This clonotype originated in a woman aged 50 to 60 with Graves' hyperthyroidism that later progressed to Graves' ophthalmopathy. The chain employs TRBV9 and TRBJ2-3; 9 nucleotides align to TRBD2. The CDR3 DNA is TGTGCCAGCAGCGTAGGCGGGGGGGATGCAGATACGCAGTATTTT. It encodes CASSVGGGDADTQYF. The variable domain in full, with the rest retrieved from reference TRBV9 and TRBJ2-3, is DSGVTQTPKHLITATGQRVTLRCSPRSGDLSVYWYQQSLDQGLQFLIQYYNGEERAKGNILERFSAQQFPDLHSELNLSSLELGDSALYFCASSVGGGDADTQYFGPGTRLTVL.